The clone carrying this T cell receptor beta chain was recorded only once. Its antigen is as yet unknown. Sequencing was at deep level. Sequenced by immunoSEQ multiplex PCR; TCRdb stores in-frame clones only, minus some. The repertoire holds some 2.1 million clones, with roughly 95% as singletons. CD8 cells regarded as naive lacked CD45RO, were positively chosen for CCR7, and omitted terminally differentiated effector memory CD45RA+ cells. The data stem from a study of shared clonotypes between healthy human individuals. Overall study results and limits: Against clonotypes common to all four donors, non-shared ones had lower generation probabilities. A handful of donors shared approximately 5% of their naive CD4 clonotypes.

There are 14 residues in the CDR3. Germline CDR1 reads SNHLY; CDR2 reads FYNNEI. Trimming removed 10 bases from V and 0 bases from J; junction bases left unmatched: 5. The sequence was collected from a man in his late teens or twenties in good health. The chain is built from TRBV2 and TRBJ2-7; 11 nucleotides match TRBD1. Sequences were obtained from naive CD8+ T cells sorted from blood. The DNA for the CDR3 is TGTGCCAAGGACAGGGGGCTTCCCTCCTACGAGCAGTACTTC. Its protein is CAKDRGLPSYEQYF. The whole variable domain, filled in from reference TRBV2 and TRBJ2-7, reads EPEVTQTPSHQVTQMGQEVILRCVPISNHLYFYWYRQILGQKVEFLVSFYNNEISEKSEIFDDQFSVERPDGSNFTLKIRSTKLEDSAMYFCAKDRGLPSYEQYFGPGTRLTVT.